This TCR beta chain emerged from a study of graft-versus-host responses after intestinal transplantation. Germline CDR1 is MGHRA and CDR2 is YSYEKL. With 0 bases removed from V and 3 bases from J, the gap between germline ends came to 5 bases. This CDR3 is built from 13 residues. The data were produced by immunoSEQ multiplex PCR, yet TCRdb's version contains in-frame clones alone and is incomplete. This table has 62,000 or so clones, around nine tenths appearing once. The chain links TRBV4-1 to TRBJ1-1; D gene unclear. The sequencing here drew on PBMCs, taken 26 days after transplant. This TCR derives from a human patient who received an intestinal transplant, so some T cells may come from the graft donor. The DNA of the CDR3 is TGCGCCAGCAGCCAAGAAGGAGACACTGAAGCTTTCTTT. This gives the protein CASSQEGDTEAFF.